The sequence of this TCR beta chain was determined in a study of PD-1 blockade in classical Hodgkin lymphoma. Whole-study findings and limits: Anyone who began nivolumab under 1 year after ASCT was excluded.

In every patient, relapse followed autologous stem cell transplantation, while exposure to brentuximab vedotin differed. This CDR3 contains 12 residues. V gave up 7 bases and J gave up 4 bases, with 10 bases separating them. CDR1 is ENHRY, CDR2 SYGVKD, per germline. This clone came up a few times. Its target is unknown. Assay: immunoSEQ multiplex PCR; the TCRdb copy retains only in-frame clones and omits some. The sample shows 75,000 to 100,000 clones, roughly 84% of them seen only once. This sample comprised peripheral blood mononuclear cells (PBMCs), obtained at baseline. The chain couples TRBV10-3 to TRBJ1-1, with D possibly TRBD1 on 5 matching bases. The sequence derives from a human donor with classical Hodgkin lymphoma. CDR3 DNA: TGTGCCATCAAAAAGGGGAGCACTGAAGCTTTCTTT. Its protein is CAIKKGSTEAFF.